These 14 T cell receptor beta chains were sequenced from one sample in a study of cytomegalovirus exposure and HLA in healthy donors. 60 Vbeta and 13 Jbeta primers were used in PCR. Assay: immunoSEQ multiplex PCR; the TCRdb copy retains only in-frame clones and omits some. The sample contains about 160,000 clones, approximately 70% of which appear only once. Sequenced input: PBMCs. These receptors were collected from a man aged 40-50 years in good health and CMV-seropositive.

V is TRBV5-5 and J is TRBJ2-7, with a possible D match to TRBD1 (5 bases). The V gene lost 1 base and the J gene lost 5 bases, with 10 bases spanning the gap. The CDR3 is 13 amino acids. Germline CDR1 reads SGHKS; CDR2 reads YYEKEE (reference sequence). CDR3 sequence: CASSLPGLNEQYF. The CDR3 DNA sequence: TGTGCCAGCAGCTTGCCAGGGCTCAACGAGCAGTACTTC. The whole variable domain, filled in from reference TRBV5-5 and TRBJ2-7, reads DAGVTQSPTHLIKTRGQQVTLRCSPISGHKSVSWYQQVLGQGPQFIFQYYEKEERGRGNFPDRFSARQFPNYSSELNVNALLLGDSALYLCASSLPGLNEQYFGPGTRLTVT.

The chain employs TRBV19 and TRBJ2-2; tentative D call: TRBD1 (5 bases). Germline values: CDR1 LNHDA, CDR2 SQIVND (reference sequence). The CDR3 contains 17 residues. Deletions cut 7 bases from V and 0 bases from J, with 18 bases between. The CDR3 sequence: CASKLRQRSANTGELFF. For the CDR3, the DNA is TGTGCCAGTAAGTTGAGACAGCGCTCCGCGAACACCGGGGAGCTGTTTTTT.

The chain carries TRBV30 and TRBJ1-2, with D maybe TRBD1 (5 bases). V shed 0 bases and J shed 8 bases, with 19 bases lying between them. The CDR3 has 15 amino acids. CDR1 is GTSNPN and CDR2 is SVGIG in the germline V gene (reference sequence). The CDR3 region has the DNA TGTGCCTGGAGTGTTCAGGGCCTGGATGGTTGGGGCTACACCTTC. It codes for CAWSVQGLDGWGYTF.

The chain has TRBV19 and TRBJ2-1; 9 positions agree with TRBD2. This CDR3 comprises 15 residues. CDR1 is LNHDA, CDR2 SQIVND, per germline (reference sequence). With 7 bases clipped from V and 6 bases from J, the junction kept 10 bases outside the gene matches. As DNA, the CDR3 is TGTGCCAGTACCAGGGCGGGGGGGCCGGGCAATGAGCAGTTCTTC. Protein: CASTRAGGPGNEQFF.

This clone was counted a few times. V is TRBV10-3 and J is TRBJ2-5; D is perhaps TRBD2 (5 bases). Per germline, CDR1 ENHRY and CDR2 SYGVKD. The germline V and J ends were trimmed by 10 bases and 0 bases, with 12 bases remaining between them. The CDR3 has 13 amino acids. The DNA of the CDR3 is TGTGCCAGCGAGGGTCCTTACCAAGAGACCCAGTACTTC. Translation gives CASEGPYQETQYF.

The V call is TRBV27, the J call TRBJ1-1; D not resolved. This CDR3 has 14 residues. Trimming took 6 bases from V and 5 from J, leaving 16 bases between them. CDR1 and CDR2 (germline): MNHEY, SMNVEV (reference sequence). The CDR3 region has the DNA TGTGCCAGCAGCCGCTGGGGAGACGGAACTGAAGCTTTCTTT. Translated, it gives CASSRWGDGTEAFF.

The V gene is TRBV5-4, the J gene TRBJ1-1; 11 bases fit TRBD1. Germline V CDR1 and CDR2: SGHNT, YYREEE (reference sequence). With V trimmed by 2 bases and J by 11 bases, 5 bases remained unmatched. The CDR3 totals 13 residues. CDR3 DNA: TGTGCCAGCAGCTTACCGGGACAGGGGGACGCTTTCTTT. Translating it yields CASSLPGQGDAFF.

The chain links TRBV14 to TRBJ1-3; D unresolved. The germline CDR1 and CDR2 sequences are SGHDN and FVKESK. The V end lost 2 bases, the J end lost 4 bases, and 12 bases lay between the germline ends. The CDR3 consists of 15 residues. The CDR3 DNA reads TGTGCCAGCAGCCAATATCGAGGTATAGGAAACACCATATATTTT. Encoded protein: CASSQYRGIGNTIYF.

This clone was counted a few times. This sequence joins TRBV9 and TRBJ1-2, with a tentative D call TRBD1 (5 bases). V was cut by 4 bases and J by 0 bases, with 19 bases left in between. Germline CDR1 SGDLS, CDR2 YYNGEE. The CDR3 is 17 amino acids. The CDR3 protein is CASSPQGWKKPNYGYTF. The CDR3 DNA reads as TGTGCCAGCAGCCCCCAGGGTTGGAAGAAACCTAACTATGGCTACACCTTC.

The chain joins TRBV27 to TRBJ2-3, with D perhaps matching TRBD2 (6 bases). This CDR3 region has 13 residues. V lost 7 bases and J 10 bases, leaving 18 bases between the germline ends. The germline V gene encodes CDR1 MNHEY and CDR2 SMNVEV (reference sequence). The CDR3 coding sequence is TGTGCCAGCACCCTTTGGGGAGGCGGTGCGCAGTATTTT. It yields the protein CASTLWGGGAQYF.

This sequence joins TRBV6-5 and TRBJ1-6, with 7 bases lining up with TRBD1. This CDR3 has 13 residues. V dropped 5 bases and J dropped 8; count of bases not matched to a gene: 3. Germline CDR1 and CDR2: MNHEY and SVGAGI. CDR3 DNA: TGTGCCAGCAGTCGGGACAGCTATTCACCCCTCCACTTT. Translating it yields CASSRDSYSPLHF.

The V and J genes are TRBV6-5 and TRBJ1-2; possible D gene TRBD1, 6 bases. The V and J ends lost 4 bases and 4 bases respectively, with 16 bases between them. Germline values: CDR1 MNHEY, CDR2 SVGAGI. This CDR3 has 15 residues. CDR3 loop: CASSWGAAGAYGYTF. CDR3 bases: TGTGCCAGCAGTTGGGGGGCCGCGGGGGCCTATGGCTACACCTTC.

V and J are TRBV6-6 and TRBJ2-7, with 7 bases that match TRBD1. The V and J ends lost 6 bases and 7 bases, in that order; junction bases with no gene match: 12. The germline gives CDR1 MNHNY, CDR2 SVGAGI (reference sequence). The length of the CDR3 is 14 residues. The CDR3 loop is CASSPTGPLLEQYF. DNA for the CDR3: TGTGCCAGCAGCCCGACAGGGCCGCTACTAGAGCAGTACTTC.

V usage is TRBV11-3 and J usage is TRBJ2-3; 7 bases fit TRBD1. The CDR3 spans 15 residues. Germline CDR1 reads SGHNT; CDR2 reads YENEEA. Trimming removed 1 base from V and 4 bases from J; junction bases left unmatched: 5. The CDR3 here is CASSLGRQGADTQYF. DNA of the CDR3: TGTGCCAGCAGCTTAGGGAGACAGGGAGCAGATACGCAGTATTTT. Drawing the rest from reference TRBV11-3 and TRBJ2-3, the complete variable domain is EAGVVQSPRYKIIEKKQPVAFWCNPISGHNTLYWYLQNLGQGPELLIRYENEEAVDDSQLPKDRFSAERLKGVDSTLKIQPAELGDSAVYLCASSLGRQGADTQYFGPGTRLTVL.